This T cell receptor (beta chain) was profiled in a study of T cells in localized non-small cell lung cancer. The study, taken as a whole, reports: Sequence data derive from only one tumor region, so heterogeneity remains possible. Out of the top 100 tumor clones, a median 57 were seen in adjacent lung.

Method: immunoSEQ multiplex PCR; TCRdb's copy keeps in-frame clones and lacks some. The sample has over 25,000 clones; around three quarters are singletons. V shed 7 bases and J shed 4 bases, with 19 bases lying between them. CDR1 and CDR2 from the germline V gene are MNHEY and SVGAGI. This CDR3 spans 15 amino acids. As to this clone: The antigen is not known.

This TCR was sampled from a male donor at least 60 years old with stage III squamous cell lung carcinoma. The chain uses TRBV6-5 and TRBJ1-2; a weak D match, TRBD1 (6 bases). The source material was peripheral blood, sampled before any cancer treatment. The CDR3, as DNA: TGTGCCAGCACACGACAGGACGGGCTGGGCTATGGCTACACCTTC. The encoded protein is CASTRQDGLGYGYTF.